These T cell receptor beta chains were read from a single sample in a study of cytomegalovirus exposure and HLA in healthy donors. Libraries were prepared by immunoSEQ multiplex PCR; TCRdb keeps only in-frame clonotypes and omits some of them. Here the sample spans 100,000 to 150,000 clones, roughly 89% being singletons. The sample comprised PBMCs. The receptor set was obtained from a woman aged 18-29 years in good health and CMV-seronegative. Each CDR3 is given with its conserved first and last residue. A D gene is named only where the DNA matches it firmly. Expanded clones get a size class; other rows say once, few or many, or leave the size out.

abundance	v_gene	j_gene	d_gene	CDR3aa	CDR3nt
.	TRBV7-6	TRBJ1-1	TRBD1	CASSPGPGQGLITGAFF	TGTGCCAGCAGCCCCGGACCAGGACAGGGGCTCATTACAGGAGCTTTCTTT
.	TRBV18	TRBJ2-3	TRBD1	CASSPPGQGGTDTQYF	TGTGCCAGCTCACCTCCGGGACAGGGTGGCACAGATACGCAGTATTTT
.	TRBV2	TRBJ1-1	.	CASTPMNTEAFF	TGTGCCAGCACCCCAATGAACACTGAAGCTTTCTTT
.	TRBV25-1	TRBJ1-1	.	CASSPALGATEAFF	TGTGCCAGCAGTCCCGCATTAGGGGCCACTGAAGCTTTCTTT
.	TRBV10-3	TRBJ2-1	TRBD2	CAISTSGRDLAYNEQFF	TGTGCCATCAGTACTAGCGGGAGGGACCTCGCCTACAATGAGCAGTTCTTC
.	TRBV30	TRBJ1-1	.	CAWSLAVTEAFF	TGTGCCTGGAGTCTTGCCGTTACAGAAGCTTTCTTT
.	TRBV13	TRBJ1-3	.	CASSFFRVTHSGNTIYF	TGTGCCAGCAGCTTTTTCCGGGTTACGCATTCCGGAAACACCATATATTTT
.	TRBV7-2	TRBJ1-1	TRBD1	CASSLLDRLGTEAFF	TGTGCCAGCAGCCTCTTGGACAGGTTGGGAACTGAAGCTTTCTTT
.	TRBV6-5	TRBJ1-4	.	CASSYEAPTNEKLFF	TGTGCCAGCAGTTACGAGGCGCCAACTAATGAAAAACTGTTTTTT
.	TRBV30	TRBJ2-2	.	CASQGGVIAGELFF	TGTGCCTCACAGGGGGGGGTAATCGCCGGGGAGCTGTTTTTT
.	TRBV28	TRBJ1-1	.	CASTSGRRDYTEAFF	TGTGCCAGCACCTCCGGACGGCGGGACTACACTGAAGCTTTCTTT
.	TRBV5-6	TRBJ2-2	.	CASTSRYDTGELFF	TGTGCCAGCACCAGCAGGTATGACACCGGGGAGCTGTTTTTT
.	TRBV4-3	TRBJ2-1	TRBD2	CASSQDLLAGDYEQFF	TGCGCCAGCAGCCAAGATTTACTAGCGGGAGATTATGAGCAGTTCTTC
.	TRBV6-5	TRBJ1-1	TRBD1	CASSTPGTGGTEAFF	TGTGCCAGCAGTACACCCGGGACAGGGGGAACTGAAGCTTTCTTT
.	TRBV9	TRBJ2-7	TRBD1	CASSVGTGIAYEQYF	TGTGCCAGCAGCGTTGGGACAGGGATTGCCTACGAGCAGTACTTC
.	TRBV7-9	TRBJ1-1	TRBD1	CASRRGGELTEAFF	TGTGCCAGCAGGCGAGGGGGCGAACTAACTGAAGCTTTCTTT
once	TRBV18	TRBJ2-7	TRBD2	CASSPKTSGSSYEQYF	TGTGCCAGCTCACCGAAGACTAGCGGGAGCTCCTACGAGCAGTACTTC
.	TRBV6-6	TRBJ2-3	.	CASSLSGKGLTDTQYF	TGTGCCAGCAGCCTCTCCGGGAAGGGTTTGACAGATACGCAGTATTTT
.	TRBV19	TRBJ1-1	.	CASSMGVRMNTEAFF	TGTGCCAGTAGTATGGGAGTCAGGATGAACACTGAAGCTTTCTTT
once	TRBV4-3	TRBJ2-3	.	CASSQDSSGMVGRTDTQYF	TGCGCCAGCAGCCAAGATAGTAGCGGTATGGTGGGCCGAACAGATACGCAGTATTTT
.	TRBV27	TRBJ2-7	.	CASRAFGQGEGF	TGTGCCAGCAGGGCTTTTGGGCAGGGCGAAGGGTTC
.	TRBV28	TRBJ1-5	.	CASREGGQPQHF	TGTGCCAGCCGTGAGGGGGGGCAGCCCCAGCATTTT
.	TRBV7-9	TRBJ1-2	TRBD1	CASSLQGNDGYTF	TGTGCCAGCAGCCTACAGGGGAATGATGGCTACACCTTC
.	TRBV19	TRBJ1-3	TRBD1	CASSKEGARGNTIYF	TGTGCCAGTAGTAAGGAGGGGGCTCGTGGAAACACCATATATTTT
.	TRBV28	TRBJ1-5	.	CASSPRRQGRNQPQHF	TGTGCCAGCAGTCCCCGCCGCCAGGGGCGCAATCAGCCCCAGCATTTT
few	TRBV7-9	TRBJ2-2	.	CASSPHRLENTGELFF	TGTGCCAGCAGCCCTCACAGGCTAGAAAACACCGGGGAGCTGTTTTTT
.	TRBV27	TRBJ1-2	TRBD1	CASSSGQGEGYTF	TGTGCCAGCAGCTCGGGACAGGGCGAGGGCTACACCTTC
.	TRBV5-4	TRBJ1-6	TRBD1	CASSLVVGQGVYSPLHF	TGTGCCAGCAGCTTGGTTGTAGGACAGGGGGTATACTCACCCCTCCACTTT